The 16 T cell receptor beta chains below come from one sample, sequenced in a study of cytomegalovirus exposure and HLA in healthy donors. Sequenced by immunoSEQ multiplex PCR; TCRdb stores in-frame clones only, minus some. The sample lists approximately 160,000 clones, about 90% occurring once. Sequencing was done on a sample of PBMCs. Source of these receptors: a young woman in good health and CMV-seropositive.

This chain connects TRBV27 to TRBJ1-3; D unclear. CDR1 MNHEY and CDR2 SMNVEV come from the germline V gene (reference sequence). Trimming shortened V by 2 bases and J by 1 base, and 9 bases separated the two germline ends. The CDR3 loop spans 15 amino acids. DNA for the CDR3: TGTGCCAGCAGTTTAGGAGCCGGGTCTGGAAACACCATATATTTT. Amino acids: CASSLGAGSGNTIYF.

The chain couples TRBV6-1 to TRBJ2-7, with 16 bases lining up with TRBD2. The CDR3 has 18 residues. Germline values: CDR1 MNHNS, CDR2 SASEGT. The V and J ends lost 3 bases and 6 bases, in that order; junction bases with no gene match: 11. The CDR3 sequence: CASSEIWVGLAGGREQYF. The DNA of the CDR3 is TGTGCCAGCAGTGAGATTTGGGTGGGACTAGCGGGAGGGCGCGAGCAGTACTTC.

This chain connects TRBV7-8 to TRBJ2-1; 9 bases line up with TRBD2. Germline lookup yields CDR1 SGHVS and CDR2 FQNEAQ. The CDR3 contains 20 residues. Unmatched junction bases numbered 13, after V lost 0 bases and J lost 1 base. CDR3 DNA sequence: TGTGCCAGCAGCTTAGCCCCGCAGACTATAGCGGGAGTTTCCTACAATGAGCAGTTCTTC. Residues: CASSLAPQTIAGVSYNEQFF. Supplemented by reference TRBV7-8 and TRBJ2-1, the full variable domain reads GAGVSQSPRYKVAKRGQDVALRCDPISGHVSLFWYQQALGQGPEFLTYFQNEAQLDKSGLPSDRFFAERPEGSVSTLKIQRTQQEDSAVYLCASSLAPQTIAGVSYNEQFFGPGTRLTVL.

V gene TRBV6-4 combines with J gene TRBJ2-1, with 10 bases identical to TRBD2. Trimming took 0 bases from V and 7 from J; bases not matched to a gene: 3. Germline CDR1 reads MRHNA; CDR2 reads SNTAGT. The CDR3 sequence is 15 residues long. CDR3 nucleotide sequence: TGTGCCAGCAGTGACTCGTCTAGCGGGGGAAATGAGCAGTTCTTC. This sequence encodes CASSDSSSGGNEQFF.

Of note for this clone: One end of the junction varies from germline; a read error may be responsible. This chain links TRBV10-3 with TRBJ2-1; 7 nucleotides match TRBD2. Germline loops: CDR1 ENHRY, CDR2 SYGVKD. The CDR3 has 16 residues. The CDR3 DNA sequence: TGTGCCATCAGTGAGTTGGGGGGGAGCTCCTCCAATGAGCAGTTCTTC. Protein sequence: CAISELGGSSSNEQFF.

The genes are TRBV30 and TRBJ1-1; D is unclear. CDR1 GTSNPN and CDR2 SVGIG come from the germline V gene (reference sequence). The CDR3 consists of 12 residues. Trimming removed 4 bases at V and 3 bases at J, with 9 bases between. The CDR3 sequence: CAWTGLDTEAFF. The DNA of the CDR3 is TGTGCCTGGACGGGGTTAGACACTGAAGCTTTCTTT.

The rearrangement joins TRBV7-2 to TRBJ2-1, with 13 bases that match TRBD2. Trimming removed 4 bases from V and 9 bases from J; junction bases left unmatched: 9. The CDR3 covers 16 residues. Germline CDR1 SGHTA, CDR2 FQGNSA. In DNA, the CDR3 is TGTGCCAGCAGCTCCTCAGGACTAGCGGGAGTGATTGAGCAGTTCTTC. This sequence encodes CASSSSGLAGVIEQFF.

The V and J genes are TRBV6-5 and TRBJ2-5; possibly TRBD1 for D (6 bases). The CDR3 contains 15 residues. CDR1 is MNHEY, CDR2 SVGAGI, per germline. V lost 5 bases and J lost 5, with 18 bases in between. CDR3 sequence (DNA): TGTGCCAGCAGTCCCCAGGGGCGGTTGGTTGAGACCCAGTACTTC. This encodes CASSPQGRLVETQYF.

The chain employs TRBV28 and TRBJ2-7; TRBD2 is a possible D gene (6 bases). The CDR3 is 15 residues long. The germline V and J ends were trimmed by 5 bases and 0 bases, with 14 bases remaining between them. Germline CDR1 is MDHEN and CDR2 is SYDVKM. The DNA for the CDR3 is TGTGCCAGCAGTCCCCTGGGGAGGATCTCCTACGAGCAGTACTTC. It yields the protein CASSPLGRISYEQYF.

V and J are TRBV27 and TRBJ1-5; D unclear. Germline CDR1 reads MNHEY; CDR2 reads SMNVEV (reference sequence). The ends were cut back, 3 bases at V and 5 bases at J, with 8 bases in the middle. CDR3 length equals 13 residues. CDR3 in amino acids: CASSFTLDQPQHF. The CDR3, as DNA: TGTGCCAGCAGTTTCACTTTGGATCAGCCCCAGCATTTT.

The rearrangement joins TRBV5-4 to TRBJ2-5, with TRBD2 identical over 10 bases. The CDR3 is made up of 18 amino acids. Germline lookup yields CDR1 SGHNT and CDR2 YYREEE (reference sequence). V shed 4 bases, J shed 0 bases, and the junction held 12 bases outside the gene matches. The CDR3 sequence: CASSINGLAELYQETQYF. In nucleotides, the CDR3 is TGTGCCAGCAGCATAAACGGACTAGCGGAGCTGTACCAAGAGACCCAGTACTTC.

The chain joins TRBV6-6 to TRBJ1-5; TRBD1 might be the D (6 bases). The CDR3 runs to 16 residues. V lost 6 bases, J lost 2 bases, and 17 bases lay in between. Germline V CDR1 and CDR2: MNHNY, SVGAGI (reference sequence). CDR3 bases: TGTGCCAGCAGGGGGGGGGCAGGATCGGGCAATCAGCCCCAGCATTTT. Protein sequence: CASRGGAGSGNQPQHF.

CDR3 DNA sequence: TGCGCCAGCAGCTCCACTATGAGCCAAGAGACCCAGTACTTC. It codes for CASSSTMSQETQYF. The V and J genes are TRBV5-1 and TRBJ2-5; D remains ambiguous. V shed 3 bases and J shed 1 base, with 10 bases lying between them. Per germline, CDR1 SGHRS and CDR2 YFSETQ. The CDR3 loop spans 14 amino acids.

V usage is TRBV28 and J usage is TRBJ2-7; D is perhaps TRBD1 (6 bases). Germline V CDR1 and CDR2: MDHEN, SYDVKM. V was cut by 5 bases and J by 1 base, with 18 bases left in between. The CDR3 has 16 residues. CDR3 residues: CASSTPTGSFSYEQYF. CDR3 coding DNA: TGTGCCAGCAGTACCCCGACAGGCTCCTTTTCCTACGAGCAGTACTTC.

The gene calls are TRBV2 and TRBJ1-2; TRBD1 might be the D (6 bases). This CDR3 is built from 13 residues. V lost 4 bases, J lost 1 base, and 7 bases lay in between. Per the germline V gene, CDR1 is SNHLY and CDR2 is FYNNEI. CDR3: CASSGDNNYGYTF. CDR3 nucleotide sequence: TGTGCCAGCAGTGGGGACAATAACTATGGCTACACCTTC.

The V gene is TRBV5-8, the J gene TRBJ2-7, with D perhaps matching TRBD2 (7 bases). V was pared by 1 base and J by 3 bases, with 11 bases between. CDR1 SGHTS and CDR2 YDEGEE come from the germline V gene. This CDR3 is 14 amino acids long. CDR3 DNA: TGTGCCAGCAGCTTGAGGGGGACTAACTACGAGCAGTACTTC. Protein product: CASSLRGTNYEQYF.